These T cell receptor beta chains were read from a single sample in a study of PD-1 blockade in classical Hodgkin lymphoma. Measured with immunoSEQ multiplex PCR; TCRdb has only the in-frame clones, and not every one. This table has under 95,000 clones, 80% to 95% appearing once. Sequenced material: peripheral blood mononuclear cells (PBMCs), taken before the second cycle of nivolumab. The receptors stem from a human donor with classical Hodgkin lymphoma. Each CDR3 is given without its conserved first and last residue.

V gene: TRBV7-9
J gene: TRBJ2-5
CDR3 protein: ASSLSVGGETQY

V gene: TRBV28
J gene: TRBJ2-2
CDR3 protein: ASTPGVTGELF

V gene: TRBV19
J gene: TRBJ2-1
CDR3 protein: ASSTVPHNEQF

V gene: TRBV6-6
J gene: TRBJ1-3
CDR3 protein: ASSYLTAGNTIY

V gene: TRBV7-8
J gene: TRBJ2-7
CDR3 protein: ASSLVPGLRDEQY

V gene: TRBV9
J gene: TRBJ2-7
CDR3 protein: ASSGGQGGSGPKPYEQY

V gene: TRBV30
J gene: TRBJ1-5
CDR3 protein: AWSSDRGGNQPQH

V gene: TRBV11-2
J gene: TRBJ1-2
CDR3 protein: ASSSRQGSARDGYT

V gene: TRBV7-9
J gene: TRBJ2-1
CDR3 protein: ASSSIRQGVMSSYNEQF

V gene: TRBV5-1
J gene: TRBJ1-2
CDR3 protein: ASSGGTEYGYT

V gene: TRBV29-1
J gene: TRBJ2-6
CDR3 protein: SVGMSSGANVLT

V gene: TRBV2
J gene: TRBJ1-5
CDR3 protein: ASFGRVGNQPQH

V gene: TRBV7-9
J gene: TRBJ2-7
CDR3 protein: ASSLTRTDAYEQY

V gene: TRBV18
J gene: TRBJ1-2
CDR3 protein: ASSPTDRGNGYT

V gene: TRBV2
J gene: TRBJ1-2
CDR3 protein: ASRARDSAFTNYGYT

V gene: TRBV6-6
J gene: TRBJ1-2
CDR3 protein: ASSYFQGAGYGYT

V gene: TRBV9
J gene: TRBJ2-3
CDR3 protein: ASSLLASDSLSTDTQY

V gene: TRBV30
J gene: TRBJ1-5
CDR3 protein: AWSVGLDAHPQH

V gene: TRBV6-1
J gene: TRBJ1-6
CDR3 protein: ASSEASRGNSPLH

V gene: TRBV28
J gene: TRBJ2-7
CDR3 protein: ASSPVFGTVSYEQY

V gene: TRBV6-6
J gene: TRBJ2-5
CDR3 protein: ASSYSETQY

V gene: TRBV28
J gene: TRBJ2-2
CDR3 protein: ASSWGLAGLRTGELF

V gene: TRBV6-4
J gene: TRBJ2-1
CDR3 protein: ASSDSGGAYNEQF

V gene: TRBV25-1
J gene: TRBJ2-5
CDR3 protein: ASSGVRDRAY

V gene: TRBV7-9
J gene: TRBJ2-2
CDR3 protein: ASSLIWSGELF

V gene: TRBV5-1
J gene: TRBJ2-5
CDR3 protein: ASSNSGQPQETQY

V gene: TRBV19
J gene: TRBJ2-1
CDR3 protein: ASTEASGLGWQF

V gene: TRBV29-1
J gene: TRBJ1-2
CDR3 protein: SVGTGGFYGYT

V gene: TRBV11-1
J gene: TRBJ2-1
CDR3 protein: ACGLAGGTLNEQF

V gene: TRBV5-1
J gene: TRBJ1-3
CDR3 protein: ASEPGGGPISGNTIY

V gene: TRBV19
J gene: TRBJ1-2
CDR3 protein: ASRTPGQVTYGYT

V gene: TRBV5-4
J gene: TRBJ2-6
CDR3 protein: ASSTDRGSNVLT

V gene: TRBV6-4
J gene: TRBJ2-3
CDR3 protein: ASRTDRYTDTQY

V gene: TRBV11-1
J gene: TRBJ2-7
CDR3 protein: ASSSTLGAGEQY

V gene: TRBV23-1
J gene: TRBJ2-5
CDR3 protein: ASSQRTAFRAKETQY

V gene: TRBV19
J gene: TRBJ1-5
CDR3 protein: ASIQGAPPGPQH

V gene: TRBV27
J gene: TRBJ2-2
CDR3 protein: ASSLLGVRAGELF

V gene: TRBV28
J gene: TRBJ2-5
CDR3 protein: ASSLGGHRGETQY

V gene: TRBV5-1
J gene: TRBJ2-7
CDR3 protein: ASSLLGQGALEQY

V gene: TRBV5-6
J gene: TRBJ2-7
CDR3 protein: ASSLIGLNYEQY

V gene: TRBV5-1
J gene: TRBJ2-2
CDR3 protein: ASSLDRTNTGELF

V gene: TRBV28
J gene: TRBJ1-3
CDR3 protein: ASSSGGTTIY

V gene: TRBV6-4
J gene: TRBJ2-3
CDR3 protein: ASLRLAASTDTQY

V gene: TRBV6-5
J gene: TRBJ2-7
CDR3 protein: ASKLAGVVYEQY

V gene: TRBV30
J gene: TRBJ1-2
CDR3 protein: AWSASRTVVYGYT

V gene: TRBV5-1
J gene: TRBJ2-7
CDR3 protein: ASSLGISYEQY

V gene: TRBV18
J gene: TRBJ2-7
CDR3 protein: ASSPPVHNYEQY

V gene: TRBV7-3
J gene: TRBJ2-1
CDR3 protein: ASSLRTTNNNEQF

V gene: TRBV27
J gene: TRBJ2-7
CDR3 protein: ASSLFQGYEQY

V gene: TRBV7-8
J gene: TRBJ1-3
CDR3 protein: ASSLAKNSPGNTIY

V gene: TRBV6-4
J gene: TRBJ2-1
CDR3 protein: ASIRRRTSGNEQF

V gene: TRBV9
J gene: TRBJ1-2
CDR3 protein: ASSAGGGVTYGYT

V gene: TRBV19
J gene: TRBJ2-5
CDR3 protein: ASSIVVAGGETQY

V gene: TRBV27
J gene: TRBJ2-7
CDR3 protein: ATGPYRPREQY

V gene: TRBV28
J gene: TRBJ2-5
CDR3 protein: AINRESETQY

V gene: TRBV5-5
J gene: TRBJ1-5
CDR3 protein: ASSPGQSMNQPQH

V gene: TRBV7-8
J gene: TRBJ1-5
CDR3 protein: ASSLALRYGHQPQH

V gene: TRBV6-1
J gene: TRBJ1-1
CDR3 protein: ASMPTAMNTEAF

V gene: TRBV28
J gene: TRBJ1-4
CDR3 protein: ASSPTEARTNEKLF

V gene: TRBV5-6
J gene: TRBJ2-3
CDR3 protein: ASSLVAAISTDTQY